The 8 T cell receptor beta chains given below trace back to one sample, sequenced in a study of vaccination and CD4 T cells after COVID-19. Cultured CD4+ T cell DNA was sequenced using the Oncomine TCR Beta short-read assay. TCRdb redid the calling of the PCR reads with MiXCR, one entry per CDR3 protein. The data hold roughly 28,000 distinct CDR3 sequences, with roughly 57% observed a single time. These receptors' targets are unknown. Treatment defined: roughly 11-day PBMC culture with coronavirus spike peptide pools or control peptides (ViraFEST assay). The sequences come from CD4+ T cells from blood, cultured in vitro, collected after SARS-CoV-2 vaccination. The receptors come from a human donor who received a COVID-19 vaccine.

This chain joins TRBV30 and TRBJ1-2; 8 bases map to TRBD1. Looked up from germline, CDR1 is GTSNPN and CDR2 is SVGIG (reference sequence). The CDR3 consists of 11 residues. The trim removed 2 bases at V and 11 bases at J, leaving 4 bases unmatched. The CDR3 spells CAWSQQGVYTF. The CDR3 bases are TGTGCCTGGAGTCAACAGGGGGTATACACCTTC.

CDR3 DNA sequence: TGCAGTGCTAGAGATCAGGGGCTAATCCTTGGCTACACCTTC. It yields the protein CSARDQGLILGYTF. This chain joins TRBV20-1 and TRBJ1-2; possibly TRBD1 for D (6 bases). V shed 0 bases and J shed 7 bases, with 15 bases lying between them. The CDR3 totals 14 residues. Looked up from germline, CDR1 is DFQATT and CDR2 is SNEGSKA (reference sequence).

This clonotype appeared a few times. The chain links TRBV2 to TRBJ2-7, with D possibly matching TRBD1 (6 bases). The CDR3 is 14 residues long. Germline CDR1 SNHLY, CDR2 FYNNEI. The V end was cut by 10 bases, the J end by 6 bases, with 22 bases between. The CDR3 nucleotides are TGTGCCACCATAACACAGGGTTACGAGGTCGAGCAGTACTTC. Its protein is CATITQGYEVEQYF.

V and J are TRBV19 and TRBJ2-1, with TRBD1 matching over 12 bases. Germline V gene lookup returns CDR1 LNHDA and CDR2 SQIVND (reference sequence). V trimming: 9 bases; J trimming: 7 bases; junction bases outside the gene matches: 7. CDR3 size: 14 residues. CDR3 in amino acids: CASGDRGLVNEQFF. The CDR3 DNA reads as TGTGCCAGCGGGGACAGGGGGCTGGTGAATGAGCAGTTCTTC.

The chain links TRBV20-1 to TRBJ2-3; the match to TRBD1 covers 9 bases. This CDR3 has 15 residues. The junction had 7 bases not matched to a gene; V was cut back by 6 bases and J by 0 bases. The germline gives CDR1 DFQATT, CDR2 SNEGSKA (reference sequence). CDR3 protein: CSAPDRGASTDTQYF. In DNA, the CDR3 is TGCAGTGCCCCGGACAGGGGAGCGAGCACAGATACGCAGTATTTT.

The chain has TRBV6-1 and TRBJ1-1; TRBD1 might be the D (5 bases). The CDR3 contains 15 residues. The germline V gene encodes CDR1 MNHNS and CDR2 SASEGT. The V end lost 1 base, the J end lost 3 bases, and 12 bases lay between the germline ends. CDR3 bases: TGTGCCAGCAGTGAAGATTTAGGGGCTGACACTGAAGCTTTCTTT. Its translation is CASSEDLGADTEAFF.

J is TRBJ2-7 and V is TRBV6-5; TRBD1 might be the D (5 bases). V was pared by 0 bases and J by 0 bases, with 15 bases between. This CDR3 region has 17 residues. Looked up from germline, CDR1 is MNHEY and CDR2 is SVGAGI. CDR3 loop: CASSYSRPRVFSYEQYF. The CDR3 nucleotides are TGTGCCAGCAGTTACTCCCGCCCCAGGGTATTCTCCTACGAGCAGTACTTC.

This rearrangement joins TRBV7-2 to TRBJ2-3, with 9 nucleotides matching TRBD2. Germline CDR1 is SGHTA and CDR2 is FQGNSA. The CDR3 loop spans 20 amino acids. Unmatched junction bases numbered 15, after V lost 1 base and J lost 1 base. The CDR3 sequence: CASSLVASGDPTRGTDTQYF. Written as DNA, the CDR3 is TGTGCCAGCAGCTTAGTGGCTAGCGGGGATCCTACCCGCGGCACAGATACGCAGTATTTT. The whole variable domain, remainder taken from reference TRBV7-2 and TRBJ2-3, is GAGVSQSPSNKVTEKGKDVELRCDPISGHTALYWYRQSLGQGLEFLIYFQGNSAPDKSGLPSDRFSAERTGGSVSTLTIQRTQQEDSAVYLCASSLVASGDPTRGTDTQYFGPGTRLTVL.